Below, 30 T cell receptor beta chains from the same sample are listed, as sequenced in a study of CD8+ T cells in alopecia areata. Extraction of RNA preceded its reverse transcription into cDNA, which served as the sequencing template. The protocol was immunoSEQ multiplex PCR, while the TCRdb copy is restricted to in-frame clones and leaves out a portion. Of approximately 99,000 clones listed, under 65% were seen once; the top ten hold about 23%. Sequenced input: NKG2D-low CD8+ T cells sorted from blood. Receptors originate from a human donor with alopecia areata.

The sample holds a few counts of this clone. Germline is not matched at one junction end, which may reflect a read error. The chain couples TRBV7-7 to TRBJ2-1; no clear D gene. CDR3 length: 13 amino acids. CDR1 SSHAT and CDR2 FNYEAQ come from the germline V gene (reference sequence). The CDR3, as DNA: TGTGCTAGCAGCAATAAGGTCCGCGATGAGCAGTTCTTC. Residues: CASSNKVRDEQFF.

This clone was detected a few times. The CDR3 protein is CASSEGGLGSDEQFF. The CDR3 DNA reads TGTGCCAGCAGCGAGGGAGGACTCGGGAGCGATGAGCAGTTCTTC. V usage is TRBV9 and J usage is TRBJ2-1, with D possibly TRBD2 on 6 matching bases. V was trimmed by 3 bases and J by 8 bases, leaving 18 bases between them. CDR1 and CDR2 from the germline V gene are SGDLS and YYNGEE. This CDR3 contains 15 residues.

This clone has more than one count but fewer than ten. The chain is built from TRBV19 and TRBJ2-7; TRBD1 agrees at 8 bases. V gave up 7 bases and J gave up 6 bases; unmatched junction bases: 2. The CDR3 covers 11 residues. The germline CDR1 and CDR2 sequences are LNHDA and SQIVND (reference sequence). CDR3 DNA: TGTGCCAGTAACAGGGGGTCCGAGCAGTACTTC. It translates to CASNRGSEQYF.

This clone has only a few counts. This chain links TRBV5-6 with TRBJ1-5; D not resolved. CDR1 SGHDT and CDR2 YYEEEE come from the germline V gene. This CDR3 comprises 16 residues. The V end lost 4 bases, the J end lost 0 bases, and 14 bases lay between the germline ends. Here the CDR3 DNA reads TGTGCCAGCAGCCTCTCTCAGGAGGTTAGCAATCAGCCCCAGCATTTT. Translating it yields CASSLSQEVSNQPQHF.

As regards this clone: At the DNA level, this CDR3 is encoded by other sequences in the same sample as well. The chain employs TRBV28 and TRBJ2-3; D unclear. V lost 5 bases, J lost 3 bases, and 6 bases lay in between. In germline, CDR1 is MDHEN, CDR2 SYDVKM. This CDR3 comprises 12 residues. The CDR3 reads CASSPGTDTQYF. CDR3 DNA: TGTGCCAGCAGTCCTGGGACAGATACGCAGTATTTT.

The V and J genes are TRBV19 and TRBJ2-3, with 7 bases identical to TRBD1. The CDR3 has 16 residues. CDR1 and CDR2 (germline): LNHDA, SQIVND (reference sequence). V shed 3 bases, J shed 2 bases, and the junction held 8 bases outside the gene matches. The CDR3 spells CASSIRSTGATDTQYF. CDR3 sequence (DNA): TGTGCCAGTAGTATCCGCTCAACAGGGGCCACAGATACGCAGTATTTT.

The chain carries TRBV7-8 and TRBJ2-6; D is ambiguous. CDR3 length: 13 residues. The V end lost 7 bases, the J end lost 0 bases, and 4 bases lay between the germline ends. The germline gives CDR1 SGHVS, CDR2 FQNEAQ. The CDR3 sequence is CASIRSGANVLTF. The CDR3 DNA is TGTGCCAGCATCCGCTCTGGGGCCAACGTCCTGACTTTC.

The V call is TRBV7-9, the J call TRBJ2-1; 11 bases agree with TRBD2. There are 15 residues in the CDR3. CDR1 is SEHNR and CDR2 is FQNEAQ in the germline V gene (reference sequence). Trimming at V came to 2 bases and at J to 7 bases, leaving 4 bases not matched to a gene. CDR3 bases: TGTGCCAGCAGCTTACTAGCGGGAGGTGGGAATGAGCAGTTCTTC. Encoded protein: CASSLLAGGGNEQFF.

The V call is TRBV25-1, the J call TRBJ2-1, with D perhaps matching TRBD2 (6 bases). This CDR3 region has 13 residues. Trimming pared 4 bases from V and 8 bases from J, leaving 12 bases between. Germline V gene data show CDR1 as MGHDK and CDR2 as SYGVNS. CDR3: CASSVYGEDEQFF. The CDR3, as DNA: TGTGCCAGCAGTGTGTATGGGGAGGATGAGCAGTTCTTC.

The DNA for the CDR3 is TGTGCCAGCACTCTTGGGGTGTTCTTC. Its translation: CASTLGVFF. The genes are TRBV28 and TRBJ2-1, with D uncertain. Germline CDR1 and CDR2: MDHEN and SYDVKM. Between the trimmed V and J ends, which lost 7 bases and 15 bases, there was a span of 10 bases. The CDR3 is made up of 9 amino acids.

Only a few counts were recorded for this clone. The chain combines TRBV4-1 with TRBJ2-1; unclear D gene. The CDR3 has 14 residues. Trimming stripped 1 base from V and 6 bases from J, with 10 bases between. Per the germline V gene, CDR1 is MGHRA and CDR2 is YSYEKL. CDR3 in amino acids: CASSQGLRINEQFF. CDR3 DNA: TGCGCCAGCAGCCAAGGTTTGCGGATCAATGAGCAGTTCTTC.

The V call is TRBV6-5, the J call TRBJ2-7, with D perhaps matching TRBD1 or TRBD2 (6 bases each). Trimming pared 8 bases from V and 0 bases from J, leaving 17 bases between. The CDR3 has 15 residues. CDR1 is MNHEY and CDR2 is SVGAGI in the germline V gene. In DNA form, the CDR3 reads TGTGCCAGCGGTAGTTTTCGGGGGCACTCCTACGAGCAGTACTTC. Protein product: CASGSFRGHSYEQYF.

CDR3 sequence (DNA): TGTGCCAGCAGCGGAGGACAGGGGGTCACAGATACGCAGTATTTT. Its translation: CASSGGQGVTDTQYF. The chain joins TRBV9 to TRBJ2-3; 10 nucleotides line up with TRBD1. CDR1 and CDR2 from the germline V gene are SGDLS and YYNGEE. This CDR3 has 15 amino acids. V shed 3 bases, J shed 2 bases, and the junction held 3 bases outside the gene matches.

The chain is built from TRBV5-8 and TRBJ2-1, with 7 positions matching TRBD2. With V trimmed by 1 base and J by 8 bases, 6 bases remained unmatched. Germline V lookup: CDR1 SGHTS, CDR2 YDEGEE. The CDR3 sequence is 14 residues long. The CDR3 region has the DNA TGTGCCAGCAGCTTGCGGTGGGGAGGGGATGAGCAGTTCTTC. It is translated as CASSLRWGGDEQFF.

J is TRBJ2-1 and V is TRBV4-1; D remains ambiguous. The CDR3 is 15 residues long. The ends were cut back, 1 base at V and 5 bases at J, with 12 bases in the middle. Per germline, CDR1 MGHRA and CDR2 YSYEKL. The CDR3 region is CASSQVSLINNEQFF. CDR3 coding DNA: TGCGCCAGCAGCCAAGTTTCACTAATCAACAATGAGCAGTTCTTC.

This clone was detected a few times. The gene calls are TRBV28 and TRBJ2-3, with 7 bases lining up with TRBD2. This CDR3 is built from 15 residues. CDR1 and CDR2 (germline): MDHEN, SYDVKM. The J segment lost 2 bases and the V segment lost 3 bases, leaving 5 bases of the junction unmatched. CDR3 residues: CASSFRDYATDTQYF. The DNA for the CDR3 is TGTGCCAGCAGTTTCCGGGACTACGCCACAGATACGCAGTATTTT.

In its sample, this clone was seen a few times. The chain links TRBV19 to TRBJ2-2; D possibly matches TRBD1 or TRBD2 (5 bases each). This CDR3 has 15 residues. Germline V gene data show CDR1 as LNHDA and CDR2 as SQIVND (reference sequence). V was shortened by 7 bases and J by 3 bases, with 15 bases between the two germline ends. This chain's CDR3 is CASMAGRWYTGELFF. The CDR3 nucleotides are TGTGCCAGTATGGCAGGGAGATGGTACACCGGGGAGCTGTTTTTT.

Regarding this clone: The sample holds other DNA sequences that translate to the same CDR3. The rearrangement joins TRBV4-1 to TRBJ2-1; D uncertain. V lost 1 base and J 1 base, leaving 2 bases between the germline ends. Per germline, CDR1 MGHRA and CDR2 YSYEKL. CDR3 size: 13 residues. CDR3 residues: CASSQGSYNEQFF. The CDR3 bases are TGCGCCAGCAGCCAAGGGTCCTACAATGAGCAGTTCTTC.

This clone has a handful of counts. J is TRBJ1-2 and V is TRBV2; no clear D. Germline CDR1 and CDR2: SNHLY and FYNNEI. The CDR3 has 11 residues. V lost 3 bases and J lost 6, with 5 bases in between. CDR3 sequence (DNA): TGTGCCAGCAGTGATGTGAATGGCTACACCTTC. Translating it yields CASSDVNGYTF.

This clone was found a few times. The chain combines TRBV6-5 with TRBJ2-4; D call uncertain. This CDR3 spans 8 amino acids. Germline V gives CDR1 MNHEY, CDR2 SVGAGI. V was clipped by 11 bases and J by 9 bases, with 5 bases between them. Here the CDR3 DNA reads TGTGCCCGGATCATTCAGTACTTC. This sequence encodes CARIIQYF.

This chain uses TRBV27 with TRBJ2-7; maybe TRBD2 (5 bases). The CDR3 length is 14 residues. Per the germline V gene, CDR1 is MNHEY and CDR2 is SMNVEV (reference sequence). Deletions cut 1 base from V and 1 base from J, with 8 bases between. The chain's CDR3 is CASSLFGESYEQYF. The CDR3 DNA is TGTGCCAGCAGTTTATTCGGGGAGTCCTACGAGCAGTACTTC.

This chain connects TRBV6-5 to TRBJ1-5, with D possibly being TRBD1 (6 bases). This CDR3 is built from 14 residues. CDR1 and CDR2 (germline): MNHEY, SVGAGI. Trimming pared 6 bases from V and 3 bases from J, leaving 12 bases between. As DNA, the CDR3 is TGTGCCAGCAGCGACCGGGACACCAATCAGCCCCAGCATTTT. It translates to CASSDRDTNQPQHF.

CDR3 in amino acids: CASSLPGTDPNQPQHF. The CDR3 nucleotides read TGTGCCAGCAGCCTTCCCGGGACAGATCCTAATCAGCCCCAGCATTTT. The J gene is TRBJ1-5, the V gene TRBV28; 7 nucleotides align to TRBD1. CDR1 is MDHEN and CDR2 is SYDVKM in the germline V gene. This CDR3 region has 16 residues. With V trimmed by 6 bases and J by 4 bases, 12 bases remained unmatched.

The rearrangement links TRBV29-1 to TRBJ2-7, with D tentatively TRBD1 or TRBD2 (5 bases each). The CDR3 totals 12 residues. V dropped 7 bases and J dropped 2 bases, with 12 bases sitting between them. The germline V gene encodes CDR1 SQVTM and CDR2 ANQGSEA. In DNA form, the CDR3 reads TGCAGCGCCCGGGACGGACCCTACGAGCAGTACTTC. Its translation: CSARDGPYEQYF.

The gene calls are TRBV5-1 and TRBJ2-7, with D perhaps given as TRBD1 or TRBD2 (6 bases each). Germline values: CDR1 SGHRS, CDR2 YFSETQ. With 5 bases removed from V and 0 bases from J, the gap between germline ends came to 27 bases. The CDR3 spans 19 residues. The CDR3 coding sequence is TGCGCCAGCAGAAAGACCGGGGGCGAAACTAGTAAAGGCTCCTACGAGCAGTACTTC. Residues: CASRKTGGETSKGSYEQYF.

The J gene is TRBJ1-1, the V gene TRBV29-1; D ambiguous. Trimming left V 0 bases short and J 0 bases short, with 14 bases between. Germline V gene lookup returns CDR1 SQVTM and CDR2 ANQGSEA. The CDR3 sequence is 16 residues long. The CDR3 sequence is CSVEDDGENVNTEAFF. In DNA, the CDR3 is TGCAGCGTTGAAGATGACGGGGAGAATGTGAACACTGAAGCTTTCTTT.

This clone was counted only a few times. V is TRBV7-9 and J is TRBJ2-7, with D perhaps given as TRBD1 or TRBD2 (5 bases each). The V end lost 7 bases, the J end lost 4 bases, and 14 bases lay between the germline ends. In germline, CDR1 is SEHNR, CDR2 FQNEAQ (reference sequence). The CDR3 has 13 amino acids. The CDR3 loop reads CASTGLSMYEQYF. The CDR3 bases are TGTGCCAGCACGGGGCTTTCGATGTACGAGCAGTACTTC.

This clone appeared a few times. The chain has TRBV4-1 and TRBJ2-1, with a weak D call TRBD2 (5 bases). This CDR3 has 15 amino acids. Germline-derived CDR1 and CDR2 are MGHRA and YSYEKL. The V and J ends lost 4 bases and 7 bases respectively, with 17 bases between them. In nucleotides, the CDR3 is TGCGCCAGCAGCCTTCGAAAAAGCGGAGTGAATGAGCAGTTCTTC. It translates to CASSLRKSGVNEQFF.

This chain links TRBV4-1 with TRBJ2-7, with a weak D call TRBD2 (6 bases). Deletions cut 6 bases from V and 2 bases from J, with 20 bases between. The V gene's germline CDR1 is MGHRA and CDR2 YSYEKL. There are 16 residues in the CDR3. CDR3 residues: CASSQRAGGAAYEQYF. The CDR3 region has the DNA TGCGCCAGCAGTCAAAGAGCGGGTGGGGCTGCCTACGAGCAGTACTTC.

The V gene is TRBV9, the J gene TRBJ2-7, with 7 bases lining up with TRBD2. CDR3 length equals 14 residues. The germline V gene has CDR1 SGDLS and CDR2 YYNGEE. V dropped 2 bases and J dropped 2; count of bases not matched to a gene: 4. The CDR3 coding sequence is TGTGCCAGCAGCGTTGGAAGCGGGACCTACGAGCAGTACTTC. Amino acids: CASSVGSGTYEQYF.